A single sample gave rise to the 15 T cell receptor beta chains below, sequenced in a study of T cells expressing NK-cell markers (TCRdb year 2020). To prepare the library, 5' RACE was applied. Sequenced on an Illumina HiSeq 2000. TCRdb reprocessed the reads, and each CDR3 protein sequence is entered once, without DNA. The table for this sample records about 260,000 distinct CDR3 sequences. Of the sample, about 4.2% is held by the ten largest clones. Sequenced sample: blood T cells: a sorted CD56 or NKG2C T cell subset, CD4+ or CD8+ T cells, or bulk PBMC T cells (not recorded which). These TCRs come from a woman between 18 and 70 years old in good health.

This chain uses TRBV12-3 or TRBV12-4 with TRBJ2-1; absent DNA, TCRdb's TRBD1 call cannot be checked. This CDR3 is built from 15 residues. CDR3 sequence: CASSLKLGTDNEQFF.

The chain carries TRBV28 and TRBJ1-2. Per the germline V gene, CDR1 is MDHEN and CDR2 is SYDVKM. The CDR3 length is 14 residues. CDR3 amino acids: CASSQIPEGYGYTF.

V is TRBV3-1 and J is TRBJ2-7. The CDR3 runs 12 residues. Looked up from germline, CDR1 is LGHDT and CDR2 is YNNKEL (reference sequence). CDR3 protein: CASTRGSYEQYF.

The genes are TRBV20-1 and TRBJ2-3; TCRdb outputs TRBD1, but without DNA this stays unchecked. The CDR3 has 14 amino acids. CDR1 DFQATT and CDR2 SNEGSKA come from the germline V gene (reference sequence). CDR3: CSASPQPSTDTQYF.

The rearrangement links TRBV6-5 to TRBJ1-6; TCRdb gives TRBD1 as the D gene, but with no DNA this cannot be confirmed. The CDR3 consists of 14 residues. Germline CDR1 is MNHEY and CDR2 is SVGAGI. CDR3 protein: CASSSRDRVTPLHF.

The CDR3 spells CSARDPGTGEYEQYF. The chain recombines TRBV20-1 with TRBJ2-7; as DNA is missing, the TRBD1 call by TCRdb cannot be tested. CDR1 and CDR2 from the germline V gene are DFQATT and SNEGSKA (reference sequence). The CDR3 has 15 residues.

The CDR3 sequence is CSVTPGITGQGGAFF. The chain joins TRBV29-1 to TRBJ1-1; the TRBD1 assignment by TCRdb is unverifiable without DNA. Germline CDR1 and CDR2: SQVTM and ANQGSEA. CDR3 length: 15 amino acids.

This rearrangement joins TRBV12-3 or TRBV12-4 to TRBJ2-2; the D call of TRBD1 rests on TCRdb alone, since no DNA is present to check it. The CDR3 has 15 residues. The CDR3 is CASSSPRVGTGELFF.

J is TRBJ2-3 and V is TRBV27; TCRdb selects TRBD2, and the lack of DNA leaves this call unchecked. The germline gives CDR1 MNHEY, CDR2 SMNVEV (reference sequence). The CDR3 is made up of 17 amino acids. The CDR3 sequence: CASSPGGPAHGTDTQYF.

The CDR3 sequence is CVSSVAGGRLNEQFF. The chain employs TRBV9 and TRBJ2-1; the D call of TRBD2 rests on TCRdb alone, since no DNA is present to check it. In germline, CDR1 is SGDLS, CDR2 YYNGEE. CDR3 length: 15 amino acids.

The chain links TRBV9 to TRBJ2-1; there is no DNA to check the TCRdb D call of TRBD1. Germline V gene lookup returns CDR1 SGDLS and CDR2 YYNGEE. CDR3 length equals 16 residues. CDR3 residues: CASSRRGDSSYNEQFF.

The chain uses TRBV12-3 or TRBV12-4 and TRBJ2-2; TCRdb's D gene call, TRBD2, goes unchecked for lack of DNA. The CDR3 extends over 16 amino acids. CDR3 amino acids: CASSRTSGRIPGELFF.

The V and J genes are TRBV9 and TRBJ2-7; TCRdb picks TRBD2, but there is no DNA to check that call. Germline assignment: CDR1 SGDLS and CDR2 YYNGEE. The CDR3 sequence is 16 residues long. CDR3 in amino acids: CASSVTSGRASYEQYF.

The V call is TRBV12-3 or TRBV12-4, the J call TRBJ1-2. The CDR3 consists of 13 residues. The CDR3 is CASRGDFFYGYTF.

The V gene is TRBV23-1, the J gene TRBJ1-5; the TCRdb D gene call, TRBD1, has no DNA to confirm it. TRBV23-1 is reported as an ORF; its role is uncertain. The CDR3 length is 16 residues. The chain's CDR3 is CASSHTGTGGNQPQHF.